These 20 T cell receptor beta chains came from one sample sequenced in a study of cytomegalovirus exposure and HLA in healthy donors. The PCR used 60 Vbeta and 13 Jbeta primers. Generated by immunoSEQ multiplex PCR, the TCRdb table keeps only in-frame clones and is missing some. Seen here are roughly 180,000 clones, roughly 78% observed once, and the top ten hold roughly 13%. The sample taken for sequencing was PBMCs. The receptors were gathered from a woman between 45 and 65 years old in good health and CMV-seropositive.

This clone was counted between two and nine times. This chain uses TRBV15 with TRBJ1-5, with unresolved D. Germline loops: CDR1 LNHNV, CDR2 YYDKDF (reference sequence). The CDR3 consists of 15 residues. V was clipped by 0 bases and J by 3 bases, with 9 bases between them. For the CDR3, the DNA is TGTGCCACCAGCAGAGATAAGGGAGTCAATCAGCCCCAGCATTTT. Its translation: CATSRDKGVNQPQHF.

This clone was seen more than once but under ten times. The gene calls are TRBV18 and TRBJ1-2; D gene uncertain. Trimming took 3 bases from V and 7 from J, leaving 18 bases between them. Germline V gene data show CDR1 as KGHSH and CDR2 as LQKENI. The CDR3 covers 15 residues. The CDR3: CASSPLKSREIGYTF. CDR3 bases: TGTGCCAGCTCACCTCTAAAGAGTCGCGAAATTGGCTACACCTTC.

This chain links TRBV5-5 with TRBJ2-7; D perhaps matches TRBD1 (6 bases). CDR1 is SGHKS, CDR2 YYEKEE, per germline (reference sequence). This CDR3 is built from 15 residues. V lost 3 bases, J lost 6 bases, and 19 bases lay in between. CDR3 amino acids: CASSWTQQGVSEQYF. The DNA for the CDR3 is TGTGCCAGCAGCTGGACACAACAGGGTGTGAGCGAGCAGTACTTC. The entire variable domain, with the rest obtained from reference TRBV5-5 and TRBJ2-7, is as follows: DAGVTQSPTHLIKTRGQQVTLRCSPISGHKSVSWYQQVLGQGPQFIFQYYEKEERGRGNFPDRFSARQFPNYSSELNVNALLLGDSALYLCASSWTQQGVSEQYFGPGTRLTVT.

The V gene is TRBV13, the J gene TRBJ2-1, with 7 bases identical to TRBD1. CDR1 is PRHDT and CDR2 is FYEKMQ in the germline V gene (reference sequence). The CDR3 loop spans 18 amino acids. V dropped 5 bases and J dropped 6; count of bases not matched to a gene: 19. CDR3 DNA: TGTGCCAGCAGCCCCCCCTTACGGTTGGCAGGGGGTAGCAATGAGCAGTTCTTC. This codes for CASSPPLRLAGGSNEQFF.

This chain connects TRBV11-3 to TRBJ2-5; D is uncertain. Germline CDR1 SGHNT, CDR2 YENEEA. Between the trimmed V and J ends, which lost 0 bases and 5 bases, there was a span of 10 bases. The CDR3 consists of 14 residues. The CDR3 DNA reads as TGTGCCAGCAGCTTAGAGGGCCACGCGGAGACCCAGTACTTC. It codes for CASSLEGHAETQYF. The full variable domain, rest sourced from reference TRBV11-3 and TRBJ2-5, is EAGVVQSPRYKIIEKKQPVAFWCNPISGHNTLYWYLQNLGQGPELLIRYENEEAVDDSQLPKDRFSAERLKGVDSTLKIQPAELGDSAVYLCASSLEGHAETQYFGPGTRLLVL.

The chain is built from TRBV11-2 and TRBJ2-2; TRBD2 matches 8 bases. The CDR3 loop spans 18 amino acids. The germline CDR1 and CDR2 sequences are SGHAT and FQNNGV. V lost 4 bases and J lost 3; bases outside the gene matches: 13. CDR3 sequence (DNA): TGTGCCAGCAGCTACGGGGGGGATAGCGTTGTGGACACCGGGGAGCTGTTTTTT. This translates into CASSYGGDSVVDTGELFF.

V and J are TRBV5-1 and TRBJ2-3; 8 bases align to TRBD2. The CDR3 runs 16 residues. The germline V gene has CDR1 SGHRS and CDR2 YFSETQ. V shed 3 bases and J 6 bases; nucleotides not matched to a gene: 12. CDR3 nucleotide sequence: TGCGCCAGCAGCTCCCGTCTAGCGGGCGGAGTCGATACGCAGTATTTT. It translates to CASSSRLAGGVDTQYF.

This chain links TRBV11-1 with TRBJ2-4; D possibly corresponds to TRBD1 (6 bases). CDR1 and CDR2 (germline): SGHAT, FQDESV (reference sequence). This CDR3 has 16 residues. The V gene lost 1 base and the J gene lost 3 bases, with 13 bases spanning the gap. The CDR3 spells CASSLEGGRFKNIQYF. CDR3 nucleotide sequence: TGTGCCAGCAGCTTAGAAGGGGGACGCTTCAAAAACATTCAGTACTTC.

The genes are TRBV11-3 and TRBJ1-3, with a possible D match to TRBD1 (6 bases). V was shortened by 3 bases and J by 4 bases, with 10 bases between the two germline ends. The CDR3 covers 14 residues. The germline V gene has CDR1 SGHNT and CDR2 YENEEA. The CDR3 bases are TGTGCCAGCAGCTTGGGGGGGCCCGGAAACACCATATATTTT. This sequence encodes CASSLGGPGNTIYF.

The chain uses TRBV7-9 and TRBJ2-3; maybe TRBD1 (5 bases). The germline gives CDR1 SEHNR, CDR2 FQNEAQ (reference sequence). V lost 2 bases, J lost 0 bases, and 6 bases lay in between. The CDR3 is 14 residues long. CDR3 sequence reads: CASSLKGSTDTQYF. CDR3 in DNA: TGTGCCAGCAGCTTAAAGGGGAGCACAGATACGCAGTATTTT.

The chain has TRBV6-1 and TRBJ2-7, with D tentatively TRBD2 (7 bases). Trimming took off 7 bases at V and 5 bases at J, with 21 bases between the two ends. CDR3 length: 15 residues. Germline V gene data show CDR1 as MNHNS and CDR2 as SASEGT. The CDR3 protein is CASTPGLGGGDEQYF. The CDR3 nucleotides read TGTGCCAGCACCCCAGGGCTAGGGGGGGGCGACGAGCAGTACTTC.

The chain links TRBV4-2 to TRBJ1-1, with 9 bases aligning to TRBD1. In germline, CDR1 is LGHNA, CDR2 YNFKEQ. CDR3 length: 15 amino acids. J gave up 4 bases and V 4 bases, and 7 bases lay outside the gene matches. The CDR3 DNA follows: TGTGCCAGCAGCCGAGGACAGGGGCAGTTCACTGAAGCTTTCTTT. This codes for CASSRGQGQFTEAFF.

This clone appeared once. The chain employs TRBV30 and TRBJ1-1; maybe TRBD1 (6 bases). The CDR3 covers 14 residues. The germline CDR1 and CDR2 sequences are GTSNPN and SVGIG (reference sequence). V lost 5 bases to trimming and J lost 2 bases, with 15 bases between them. The CDR3 protein is CAWGKTGGNTEAFF. The CDR3 DNA sequence: TGTGCCTGGGGTAAGACAGGAGGAAACACTGAAGCTTTCTTT. The full variable domain, rest sourced from reference TRBV30 and TRBJ1-1, is SQTIHQWPATLVQPVGSPLSLECTVEGTSNPNLYWYRQAAGRGLQLLFYSVGIGQISSEVPQNLSASRPQDRQFILSSKKLLLSDSGFYLCAWGKTGGNTEAFFGQGTRLTVV.

The V call is TRBV5-1, the J call TRBJ1-1; 9 nucleotides match TRBD1. V was clipped by 3 bases and J by 1 base; unmatched bases: 4. The germline gives CDR1 SGHRS, CDR2 YFSETQ. CDR3 size: 15 residues. The CDR3 coding sequence is TGCGCCAGCAGCTCATGGGGACAGGGGAACACTGAAGCTTTCTTT. This translates into CASSSWGQGNTEAFF.

V usage is TRBV6-1 and J usage is TRBJ2-1, with a possible D match to TRBD2 (5 bases). The CDR3 totals 15 residues. The V end lost 5 bases, the J end lost 4 bases, and 15 bases lay between the germline ends. CDR1 is MNHNS, CDR2 SASEGT, per germline. The CDR3 DNA sequence: TGTGCCAGCAGTCCACTATGGGGAGTTTACAATGAGCAGTTCTTC. Amino acid sequence: CASSPLWGVYNEQFF.

The CDR3 loop is CAISDDTNTGELFF. The CDR3 bases are TGTGCCATCAGTGACGACACGAACACCGGGGAGCTGTTTTTT. The genes are TRBV10-3 and TRBJ2-2, with D uncertain. CDR1 is ENHRY, CDR2 SYGVKD, per germline. CDR3 length equals 14 residues. Trimming stripped 3 bases from V and 0 bases from J, with 5 bases between.

V is TRBV2 and J is TRBJ1-1; D gene ambiguous. The ends were cut back, 9 bases at V and 1 base at J, with 18 bases in the middle. The CDR3 consists of 15 residues. Germline assignment: CDR1 SNHLY and CDR2 FYNNEI. This CDR3 reads CASHHFYTANTEAFF. CDR3 DNA: TGTGCCAGTCACCACTTCTATACAGCGAACACTGAAGCTTTCTTT.

This rearrangement joins TRBV30 to TRBJ2-1, with 11 bases matching TRBD2. The V and J ends lost 2 bases and 3 bases, in that order; junction bases with no gene match: 6. Germline CDR1 GTSNPN, CDR2 SVGIG (reference sequence). The CDR3 extends over 16 amino acids. The CDR3 DNA is TGTGCCTGGAGTCCCCTTAGCGGGGGGGTCTACAATGAGCAGTTCTTC. Residues: CAWSPLSGGVYNEQFF.

This chain links TRBV6-5 with TRBJ1-6, with TRBD1 as a possible D gene (6 bases). CDR3 length: 12 amino acids. From germline, CDR1 is MNHEY and CDR2 SVGAGI. Trimming took off 6 bases at V and 10 bases at J, with 10 bases between the two ends. CDR3 coding DNA: TGTGCCAGCAGCGTCAGGGGCTCACCCCTCCACTTT. Residues: CASSVRGSPLHF.

This chain connects TRBV9 to TRBJ1-1; a possible D gene is TRBD1 (6 bases). Germline V gene data show CDR1 as SGDLS and CDR2 as YYNGEE. CDR3 length: 13 residues. Trimming took 3 bases from V and 1 from J, leaving 7 bases between them. For the CDR3, the DNA is TGTGCCAGCAGCGCACAGGGGAACACTGAAGCTTTCTTT. It translates to CASSAQGNTEAFF.